The rows below give T cell receptor beta chains drawn from one sample of a study of T-cell memory formation after mild COVID-19. TCRdb re-analysed the 5' RACE reads in MiXCR, keeping a single row per CDR3 protein. The sample holds 550,000 to 600,000 distinct CDR3 sequences; about a fifth are singletons and the top ten take approximately 8%. The specimen sequenced was PBMCs or a T cell subset sorted from them (not recorded which). These receptors all come from an adult woman who had mild COVID-19 (a few samples of this study predate the infection). Cell type and time point are not known. CDR3s leave out the opening cysteine and the closing phenylalanine or tryptophan. Fields, in order: J gene, V gene, CDR3 protein.

TRBJ1-2	TRBV4-3	ASSQGLRSGGSYGYT
TRBJ2-5	TRBV5-1	ASSPQGIQETQY
TRBJ1-2	TRBV5-1	ASSFWQNYGYT
TRBJ2-7	TRBV27	ASSSSPGAETYEQY
TRBJ2-7	TRBV6-5	ASSTVGYEQY
TRBJ1-1	TRBV7-9	ASSLEGTSYTEAF
TRBJ2-3	TRBV24-1	ATSRTPRTDTQY
TRBJ1-5	TRBV7-2	ASSIGQSNQPQH
TRBJ2-7	TRBV14	ASSRGPFYEQY
TRBJ2-7	TRBV5-1	ASSLPPLIHEQY
TRBJ2-3	TRBV7-6	ASSLAPAGENTDTQY
TRBJ2-3	TRBV5-1	ASSWTGPSSTDTQY
TRBJ2-6	TRBV12-3/TRBV12-4	ASSLDLNSGANVLT
TRBJ2-1	TRBV5-1	ASSLVLAGGSSSYNEQF
TRBJ2-5	TRBV12-3/TRBV12-4	ASRLSGRGDQETQY
TRBJ2-2	TRBV5-1	ASSADRGSTGELF
TRBJ2-7	TRBV7-9	ASSLGNASYEQY
TRBJ2-3	TRBV7-8	ASSDTRYRTDTQY
TRBJ2-1	TRBV7-2	ASSTSGRGRNEQF
TRBJ1-2	TRBV6-2/TRBV6-3	ASSYGHVYT
TRBJ2-1	TRBV7-3	ASSLRLAGGHNEQF
TRBJ2-1	TRBV24-1	ATSDQRWNEQF
TRBJ2-1	TRBV3-1	ASSQVVNEQF
TRBJ2-5	TRBV7-9	ASSLGAADETQY
TRBJ2-1	TRBV7-3	ASSLTFSNEQF
TRBJ2-3	TRBV4-1	ASSQSAGARDTQY
TRBJ1-1	TRBV3-1	ASSRAAFKAAF
TRBJ1-1	TRBV7-3	ASRLGTNTEAF
TRBJ2-1	TRBV29-1	SVGPGQMIRNEQF
TRBJ2-5	TRBV5-6	ASSPWTGGKTQY
TRBJ1-1	TRBV20-1	SARDASLPGRGGSGAF
TRBJ1-1	TRBV27	ASSLYGGANTEAF
TRBJ1-5	TRBV6-1	ASSGSGTGHQPQH
TRBJ2-7	TRBV29-1	STRGRDYEQY
TRBJ1-5	TRBV20-1	SAPKGRGRPQH
TRBJ2-7	TRBV5-1	ASSLRTGDSAYEQY
TRBJ2-1	TRBV2	ASRPGGPYNEQF
TRBJ2-1	TRBV7-9	ASSSRIQYNEQF
TRBJ2-1	TRBV10-3	AISETSGRSDEQF
TRBJ2-1	TRBV30	AWGTGSSYNEQF
TRBJ1-2	TRBV7-2	ASSSFPYYGYT
TRBJ2-1	TRBV2	ASTQGLAYNEQF
TRBJ2-4	TRBV11-1	ASSPGTFPKNIQY
TRBJ2-7	TRBV18	ASSPGQGPYEQY
TRBJ2-7	TRBV7-2	ASSAGLAGGPS
TRBJ2-6	TRBV7-2	ASSSGTRYSSGANVLT
TRBJ1-2	TRBV20-1	SAPGFSSYGYT
TRBJ1-2	TRBV24-1	ATSDPWRSYGYT
TRBJ1-5	TRBV2	ASSENYSNQPQH
TRBJ2-7	TRBV20-1	SAREGTSAYEQY